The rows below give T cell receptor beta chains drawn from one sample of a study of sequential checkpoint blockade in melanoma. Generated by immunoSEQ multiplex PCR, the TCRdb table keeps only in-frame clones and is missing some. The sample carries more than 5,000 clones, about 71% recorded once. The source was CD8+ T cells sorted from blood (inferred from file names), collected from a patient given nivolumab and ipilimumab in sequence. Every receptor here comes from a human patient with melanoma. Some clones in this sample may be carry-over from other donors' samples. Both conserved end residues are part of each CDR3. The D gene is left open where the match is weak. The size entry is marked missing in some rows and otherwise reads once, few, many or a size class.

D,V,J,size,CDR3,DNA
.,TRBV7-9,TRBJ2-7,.,CASSLGFGLSYEQYF,TGTGCCAGCAGCTTAGGGTTCGGACTGAGCTACGAGCAGTACTTC
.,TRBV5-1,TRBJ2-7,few,CASSLEGQGKSSYEQYF,TGCGCCAGCAGCTTGGAAGGGCAGGGGAAGAGCTCCTACGAGCAGTACTTC
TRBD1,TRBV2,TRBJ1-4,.,CASSAQGFNEKLFF,TGTGCCAGCAGTGCACAGGGGTTTAATGAAAAACTGTTTTTT
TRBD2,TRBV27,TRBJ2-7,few,CASSSGTSGVGEQYF,TGTGCCAGCAGCTCCGGGACTAGCGGGGTAGGCGAGCAGTACTTC
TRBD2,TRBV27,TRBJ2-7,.,CASSLYREGAYEQYF,TGTGCCAGCAGTTTATATCGGGAGGGAGCCTACGAGCAGTACTTC
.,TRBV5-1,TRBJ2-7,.,CASSLGGTGTYEQYF,TGCGCCAGCAGCTTGGGCGGGACGGGCACCTACGAGCAGTACTTC
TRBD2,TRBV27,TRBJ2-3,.,CASRVTSGLGDTQYF,TGTGCCAGCAGGGTGACTAGCGGGTTAGGGGATACGCAGTATTTT
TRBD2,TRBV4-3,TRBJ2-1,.,CASSHEWRGGDEQFF,TGCGCCAGCAGCCATGAATGGCGGGGGGGCGATGAGCAGTTCTTC
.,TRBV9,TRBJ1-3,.,CASSVDSKAHGNTIYF,TGTGCCAGCAGCGTAGATAGCAAAGCCCATGGAAACACCATATATTTT
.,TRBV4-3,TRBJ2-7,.,CASSQDRGFYEQYF,TGCGCCAGCAGCCAAGACAGGGGTTTCTACGAGCAGTACTTC
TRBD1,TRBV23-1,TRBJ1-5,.,CASSQSGQGADQPQHF,TGCGCCAGCAGTCAATCGGGGCAGGGGGCTGATCAGCCCCAGCATTTT
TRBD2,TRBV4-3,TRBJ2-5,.,CASSQEFLAGGHRETQYF,TGCGCCAGCAGCCAAGAGTTTTTAGCGGGGGGGCATCGAGAGACCCAGTACTTC
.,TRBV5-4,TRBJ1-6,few,CASSPGTPNSPLHF,TGTGCCAGCAGCCCCGGGACACCCAATTCACCCCTCCACTTT
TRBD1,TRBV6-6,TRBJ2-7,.,CASSYSKDRGFHEQYF,TGTGCCAGCAGTTACTCGAAGGACAGGGGGTTTCACGAGCAGTACTTC
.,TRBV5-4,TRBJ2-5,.,CASSFGGGTAYF,.
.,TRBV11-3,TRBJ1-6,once,CASRETPSYNSPLHF,TGTGCCAGCCGGGAAACTCCCTCCTATAATTCACCCCTCCACTTT